These T cell receptor beta chains were read from a single sample in a study of regulatory T cells in long-lasting Graves disease. TCRdb reprocessed the multiplex PCR reads via MiXCR and lists one record per CDR3 protein. The sample records around 420,000 distinct CDR3 sequences, 15% being singletons. This same sample was also part of a study on T cells in Graves' hyperthyroidism and ophthalmopathy.

Source: peripheral blood mononuclear cells (PBMCs), taken at new diagnosis, from a patient treated with antithyroid drugs. The origin of the receptors is a woman between 35 and 50 years old with Graves disease. Both conserved end residues are trimmed from each CDR3. Clone size is stated in some rows and not others, as once, few, many or a class when expanded.

many,TRBJ1-2,TRBV28,ASSLTDLTHYGYT
many,TRBJ2-7,TRBV20-1,SARDITISYEQY
few,TRBJ2-3,TRBV5-1,ASSSLTLPDTQY
NA,TRBJ1-1,TRBV5-1,ASSSRRQGLNTEAF
many,TRBJ1-5,TRBV2,ASSQRYNQPQH
NA,TRBJ1-2,TRBV3-1,ASSTQGGDGYT
many,TRBJ2-7,TRBV12-3/TRBV12-4,ASRRAAREQY
NA,TRBJ2-1,TRBV28,ASSRGLDNEQF
many,TRBJ2-1,TRBV10-3,AISDFDRPPYNEQF
few,TRBJ2-3,TRBV7-2,ASSFTPTSTDTQY
many,TRBJ2-3,TRBV2,ASSQGWADTQY
NA,TRBJ2-4,TRBV5-1,ASSSDNFWENIQY
NA,TRBJ2-3,TRBV3-1,ASSLTGAGPLDTQY
few,TRBJ1-6,TRBV5-1,ASSKDTSHHNSPLH
many,TRBJ2-1,TRBV6-1,ASSEWPTHGSYNEQF
NA,TRBJ2-1,TRBV3-1,ANSPPTSGYEQF
many,TRBJ2-2,TRBV12-3/TRBV12-4,ASSSTPGLAGVRTGELF
many,TRBJ2-5,TRBV28,ASSLGGDQY
many,TRBJ2-5,TRBV28,ASTQGLLAGAETQY
few,TRBJ2-3,TRBV6-2/TRBV6-3,ASRGGTDTQY
NA,TRBJ2-2,TRBV27,ASSFGGGGGRTTGELF
NA,TRBJ2-7,TRBV4-1,ASSQDAGLAGSYEQY
many,TRBJ2-5,TRBV28,ASSLFRLAGGDRF
many,TRBJ2-7,TRBV20-1,SAYTGQRAYEQY
many,TRBJ2-1,TRBV12-3/TRBV12-4,ASTKEEFYSYNEQF
NA,TRBJ2-5,TRBV6-2/TRBV6-3,ATKDRFQETQY
many,TRBJ2-7,TRBV5-1,ASSWGTSGTQWSYEQY
many,TRBJ1-3,TRBV7-9,ASSLKGHTIY
many,NA,TRBV12-3/TRBV12-4,ASRTGYSQETQY
many,TRBJ1-2,TRBV28,ASSLSGTTYGYT
many,TRBJ2-3,TRBV7-3,ASSFLGGSPTDTQY
few,TRBJ2-1,TRBV4-1,ASSQGQGDNEQF
many,TRBJ1-3,TRBV10-3,AVRSMGRNTIY
many,TRBJ2-1,TRBV11-3,ASKSSDDEQF
NA,TRBJ1-3,TRBV12-3/TRBV12-4,ANSLAGSGNTIY
few,TRBJ2-1,TRBV7-7,ASSLRVFDEQF
NA,TRBJ2-7,TRBV30,TWGAGGEYEQY
many,TRBJ2-2,TRBV28,ASSSIANTGELF
many,TRBJ2-7,TRBV9,ASSAHTGTAYEQY
NA,TRBJ2-2,TRBV27,ASSLRLAGGGEQYFGPGTGELF
many,TRBJ2-7,TRBV6-1,ASSPGLAASYEQY
many,TRBJ1-1,TRBV5-4,ASSPNPADSNTEAF
NA,TRBJ2-1,TRBV29-1,SVERVTSGSGEGNEQF